This TCR beta chain stems from a study of T cell repertoires in cytomegalovirus infection. At the level of the study: Recently identified HLA-C-restricted CMV epitopes were among the peptides used. Public TCR beta signature analysis indicated the presence of both CMV infection and matching HLA type. Study results and limitations: Dominating the ex vivo response were TCR beta clonotypes that were CMV-specific and HLA-C-restricted.

V lost 3 bases and J lost 5; bases outside the gene matches: 6. In germline, CDR1 is SEHNR, CDR2 FQNEAQ (reference sequence). The CDR3 length is 15 residues. Note on this clonotype: Its target is not known.

TCRdb analysed the reads with MiXCR anew, one entry per CDR3 protein. The sample holds about 570,000 distinct CDR3 sequences; roughly 43% are singletons and the top ten take 48%. The receptor was derived from a human donor in good health (CMV status not recorded). Some clones in this sample may be carry-over from other donors' samples. The sample in question was cultured PBMCs, obtained from culture after CMV antigen stimulation. The V call is TRBV7-9, the J call TRBJ2-5; 10 nucleotides align to TRBD2. The CDR3 bases are TGTGCCAGCAGCTTTAGCGGGGGGCCGGTGGAGACCCAGTACTTC. Residues: CASSFSGGPVETQYF.